This TCR beta chain was documented in a study of T-cell reconstitution after alpha-beta-depleted transplantation in children. This clonotype has just a few counts. Unique molecular identifiers were used to barcode this TCRbeta library. A single record per CDR3 protein comes from TCRdb applying MiXCR to the PCR reads. Counted here are some 500,000 distinct CDR3 sequences, around 20% occurring once; the ten biggest clones make up roughly 3.3%. The CDR3 sequence is 16 residues long. With 5 bases removed from V and 2 bases from J, the gap between germline ends came to 18 bases. Germline CDR1 and CDR2: SEHNR and FQNEAQ (reference sequence).

V usage is TRBV7-9 and J usage is TRBJ1-2; the D gene is possibly TRBD1 (6 bases). The source material was PBMCs from the stem cell graft donor, sampled from the stem cell graft. The TCR comes from a human donor who donated a stem cell graft to a child with acute lymphoblastic leukemia. The CDR3 DNA reads TGTGCCAGCAGCCCCTTATTGGCAGGGGTAAACTATGGCTACACCTTC. Translated, it gives CASSPLLAGVNYGYTF.